These T cell receptor beta chains were read from a single sample in a study of shared clonotypes between healthy human individuals. TCRdb keeps only in-frame clones here, not all; method: immunoSEQ multiplex PCR. The table records roughly 2 million clones, approximately 96% of them present only once. Sequenced input: naive CD4+ T cells sorted from blood. Receptor source: a man aged 18 to 30 in good health. CDR3s leave out the opening cysteine and the closing phenylalanine or tryptophan. D genes are given only for firm matches.

-	TRBJ2-7	TRBV6-5	ASKKGGPRYEQY
TRBD2	TRBJ2-7	TRBV5-4	ASGQAGVRGEQY
-	TRBJ2-7	TRBV27	ASSRQGGSYEQY
TRBD1	TRBJ2-5	TRBV7-9	ASSRPGTGSLETQY
-	TRBJ2-7	TRBV4-2	ASSPSSQGLLRISYEQY
-	TRBJ1-2	TRBV28	ASSFPYGYT
-	TRBJ1-6	TRBV5-6	ASSTVSLLNSPLH
-	TRBJ2-4	TRBV5-1	ASSPRGQAKNIQY
TRBD1	TRBJ1-5	TRBV30	AWSHGDRTQPQH
-	TRBJ2-7	TRBV5-1	ASSQLGAGIGEQY
-	TRBJ2-1	TRBV7-2	ASSLGWSGAYNEQF
TRBD1	TRBJ1-6	TRBV2	ASTGTGDSPLH
TRBD2	TRBJ2-7	TRBV18	ASSPRLAGGDEQY
-	TRBJ1-2	TRBV5-6	ASRREVEDPNYGYT
-	TRBJ2-5	TRBV7-7	ATSGDKTQY
-	TRBJ1-2	TRBV6-1	ASKGTGYGYGYT
-	TRBJ2-3	TRBV18	ASSPPGGTRTDTQY
TRBD1	TRBJ1-4	TRBV6-5	ASSRGQGGNEKLF
-	TRBJ1-1	TRBV7-9	ASSPGSMNTEAF
-	TRBJ1-4	TRBV2	ASSKEGEKLF
TRBD2	TRBJ2-5	TRBV9	ASSPSGLAGGPETQY
TRBD1	TRBJ2-7	TRBV18	ASSPTGQGPNEQY
-	TRBJ1-1	TRBV10-3	AISETGMAF
-	TRBJ2-7	TRBV5-4	ASSLPRESSYEQY
-	TRBJ1-5	TRBV4-3	ASSQAGRLYSNQPQH
TRBD2	TRBJ2-5	TRBV4-1	ASSKLGLAETQY
-	TRBJ1-6	TRBV15	ATSRDQGPSSPLH
-	TRBJ1-6	TRBV5-4	ASSFWAIGNSPLH
TRBD1	TRBJ2-7	TRBV28	ASSLGQGADEQY
-	TRBJ1-4	TRBV5-8	ASSLVLEKLF
-	TRBJ1-1	TRBV5-1	ASSLSREVTEAF
-	TRBJ2-5	TRBV30	AWSRQSQETQY
TRBD1	TRBJ2-3	TRBV14	ASSPQGARSDTQY
-	TRBJ1-1	TRBV6-6	ASSLNKNTEAF
TRBD1	TRBJ1-2	TRBV14	ASSRTGVGYT
-	TRBJ2-7	TRBV5-8	ASSRTYEQY
TRBD2	TRBJ2-3	TRBV18	ASSRGGSTDTQY
-	TRBJ2-5	TRBV4-1	ASSQAGKETQY
TRBD2	TRBJ2-3	TRBV30	AWSVRASGRSSTDTQY
TRBD2	TRBJ2-5	TRBV11-3	ASSRTSLETQY
-	TRBJ2-7	TRBV25-1	ASSELNEQY
TRBD1	TRBJ1-1	TRBV5-5	ASRLLGQWNTEAF
-	TRBJ2-7	TRBV27	ASSKKGSYEQY
-	TRBJ2-7	TRBV7-2	ASSLVREAYEQY
-	TRBJ1-1	TRBV4-1	ASSQVGGGARWNTEAF
-	TRBJ1-3	TRBV18	ASSPLSGTGNTIY
TRBD1	TRBJ2-1	TRBV6-1	ASSETGAREQF
-	TRBJ1-1	TRBV7-8	ASSLGAVLVGTEAF
TRBD1	TRBJ2-3	TRBV10-1	ASSPDRGPTDTQY
-	TRBJ2-5	TRBV7-9	ASSLSGVPGETQY
-	TRBJ1-6	TRBV5-1	ASSLQGGDYNSPLH
-	TRBJ2-7	TRBV25-1	ASSEPATYEQY
-	TRBJ2-2	TRBV19	ASSILAQGNGELF
-	TRBJ2-7	TRBV5-8	ASSLAGGEPYEQY